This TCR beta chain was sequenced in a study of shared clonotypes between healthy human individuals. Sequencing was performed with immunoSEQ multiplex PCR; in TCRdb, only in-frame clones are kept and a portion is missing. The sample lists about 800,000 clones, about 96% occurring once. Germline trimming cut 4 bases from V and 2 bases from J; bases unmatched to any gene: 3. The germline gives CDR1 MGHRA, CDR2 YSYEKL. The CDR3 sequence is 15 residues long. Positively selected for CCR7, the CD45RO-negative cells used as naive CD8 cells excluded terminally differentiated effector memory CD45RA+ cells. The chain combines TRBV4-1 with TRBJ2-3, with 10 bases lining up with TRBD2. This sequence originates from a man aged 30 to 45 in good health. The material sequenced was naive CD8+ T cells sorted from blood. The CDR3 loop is CASSRAGGVTDTQYF. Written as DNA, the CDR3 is TGCGCCAGCAGCCGAGCGGGAGGGGTCACAGATACGCAGTATTTT.